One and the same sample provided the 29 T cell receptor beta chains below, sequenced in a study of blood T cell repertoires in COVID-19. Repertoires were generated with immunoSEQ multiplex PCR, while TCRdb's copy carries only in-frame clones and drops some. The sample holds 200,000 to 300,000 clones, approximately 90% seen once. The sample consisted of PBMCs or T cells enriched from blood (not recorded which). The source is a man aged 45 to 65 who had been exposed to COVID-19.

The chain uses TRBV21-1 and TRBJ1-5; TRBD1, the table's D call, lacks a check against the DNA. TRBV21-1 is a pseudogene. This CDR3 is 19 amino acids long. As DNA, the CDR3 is TGTGCCAGCAGCAAAGTAGGGGGCCAGCAGGGCACTAGCAATCAGCCCCAGCATTTT. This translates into CASSKVGGQQGTSNQPQHF.

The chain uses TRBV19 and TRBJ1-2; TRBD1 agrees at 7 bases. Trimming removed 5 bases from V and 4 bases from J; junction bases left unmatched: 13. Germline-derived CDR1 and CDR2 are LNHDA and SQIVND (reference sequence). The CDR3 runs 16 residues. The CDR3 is CASSSPGQPFGYGYTF. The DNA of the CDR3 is TGTGCCAGTAGTTCGCCGGGACAGCCCTTCGGCTATGGCTACACCTTC.

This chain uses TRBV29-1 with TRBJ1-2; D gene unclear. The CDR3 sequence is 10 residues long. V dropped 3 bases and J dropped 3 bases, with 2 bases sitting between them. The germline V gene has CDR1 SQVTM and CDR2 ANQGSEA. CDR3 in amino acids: CSVDDYGYTF. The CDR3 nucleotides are TGCAGCGTTGACGACTATGGCTACACCTTC.

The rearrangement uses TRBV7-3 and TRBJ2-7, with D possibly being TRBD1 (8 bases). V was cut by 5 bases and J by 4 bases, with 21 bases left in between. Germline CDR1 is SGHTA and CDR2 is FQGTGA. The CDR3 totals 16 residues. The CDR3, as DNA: TGTGCCAGCAGCAAAAATGGACAGGGAGGGGTGTACGAGCAGTACTTC. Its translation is CASSKNGQGGVYEQYF.

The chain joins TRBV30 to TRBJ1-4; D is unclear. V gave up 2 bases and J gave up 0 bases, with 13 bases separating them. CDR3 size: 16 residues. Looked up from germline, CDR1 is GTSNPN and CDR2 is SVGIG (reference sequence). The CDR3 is CAWSKLGMATNEKLFF. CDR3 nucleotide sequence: TGTGCCTGGAGTAAACTCGGGATGGCAACTAATGAAAAACTGTTTTTT.

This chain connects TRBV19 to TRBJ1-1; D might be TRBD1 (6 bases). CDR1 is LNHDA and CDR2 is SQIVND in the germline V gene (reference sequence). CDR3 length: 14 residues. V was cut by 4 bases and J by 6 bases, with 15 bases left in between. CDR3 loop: CASSKMPGAPEAFF. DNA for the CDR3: TGTGCCAGTAGTAAAATGCCAGGGGCCCCTGAAGCTTTCTTT.

The CDR3: CASSVAGQMNIQYF. CDR3 sequence (DNA): TGTGCCAGCAGCGTAGCCGGACAGATGAACATTCAGTACTTC. This rearrangement joins TRBV9 to TRBJ2-4; D might be TRBD1 (6 bases). Germline lookup yields CDR1 SGDLS and CDR2 YYNGEE. This CDR3 has 14 amino acids. V lost 0 bases and J lost 7, with 11 bases in between.

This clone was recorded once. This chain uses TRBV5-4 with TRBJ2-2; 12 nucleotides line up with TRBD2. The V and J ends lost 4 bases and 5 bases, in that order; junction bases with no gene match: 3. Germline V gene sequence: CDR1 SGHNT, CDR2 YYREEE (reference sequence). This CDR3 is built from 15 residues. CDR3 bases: TGTGCCAGCAGCCAGGGGACTAGCGGGACCGGGGAGCTGTTTTTT. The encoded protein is CASSQGTSGTGELFF.

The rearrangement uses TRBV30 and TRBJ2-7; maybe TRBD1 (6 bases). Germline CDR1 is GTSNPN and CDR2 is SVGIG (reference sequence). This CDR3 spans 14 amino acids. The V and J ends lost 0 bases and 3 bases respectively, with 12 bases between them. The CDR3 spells CAWSVVGTIYEQYV. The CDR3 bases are TGTGCCTGGAGTGTAGTTGGGACAATCTACGAGCAGTACGTC.

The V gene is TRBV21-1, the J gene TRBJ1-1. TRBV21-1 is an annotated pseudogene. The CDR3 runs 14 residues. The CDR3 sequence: CASSFGGLHTEAFF. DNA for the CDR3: TGTGCCAGCAGCTTCGGGGGGCTCCACACTGAAGCTTTCTTT.

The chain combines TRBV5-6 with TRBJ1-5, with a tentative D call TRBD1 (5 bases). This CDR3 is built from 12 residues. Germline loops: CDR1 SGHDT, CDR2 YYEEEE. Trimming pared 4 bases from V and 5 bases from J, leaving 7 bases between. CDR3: CASSQGYQPQHF. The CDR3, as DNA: TGTGCCAGCAGCCAGGGATATCAGCCCCAGCATTTT.

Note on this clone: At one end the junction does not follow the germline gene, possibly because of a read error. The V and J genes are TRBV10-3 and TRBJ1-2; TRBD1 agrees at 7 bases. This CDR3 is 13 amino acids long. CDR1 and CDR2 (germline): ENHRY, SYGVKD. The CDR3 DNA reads TGTGCCAGCTCCCGGGACAGCAACTTTGGCTACACCTTC. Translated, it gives CASSRDSNFGYTF.

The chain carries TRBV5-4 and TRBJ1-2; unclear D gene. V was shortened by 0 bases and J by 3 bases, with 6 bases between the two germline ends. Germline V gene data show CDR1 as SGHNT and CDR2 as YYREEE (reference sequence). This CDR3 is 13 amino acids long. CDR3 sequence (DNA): TGTGCCAGCAGCTTGGGGACTGACTATGGCTACACCTTC. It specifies CASSLGTDYGYTF.

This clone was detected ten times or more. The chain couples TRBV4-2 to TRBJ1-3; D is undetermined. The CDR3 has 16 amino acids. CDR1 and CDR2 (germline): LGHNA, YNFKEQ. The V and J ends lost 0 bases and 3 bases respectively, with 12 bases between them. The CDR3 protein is CASSQEAPSLGNTIYF. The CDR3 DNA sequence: TGTGCCAGCAGCCAAGAAGCCCCTTCACTTGGAAACACCATATATTTT.

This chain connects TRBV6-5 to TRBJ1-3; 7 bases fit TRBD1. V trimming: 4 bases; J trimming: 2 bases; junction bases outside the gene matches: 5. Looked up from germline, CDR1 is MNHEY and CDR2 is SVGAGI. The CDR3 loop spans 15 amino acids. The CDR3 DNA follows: TGTGCCAGCAGTTCCCGGGACAGAGCTGGAAACACCATATATTTT. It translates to CASSSRDRAGNTIYF.

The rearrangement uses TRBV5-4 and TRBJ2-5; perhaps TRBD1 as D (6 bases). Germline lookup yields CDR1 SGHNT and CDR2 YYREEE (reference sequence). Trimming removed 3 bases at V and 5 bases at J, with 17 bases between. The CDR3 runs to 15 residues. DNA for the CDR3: TGTGCCAGCAGCTCCAGACAGGCAGGGGTGGAGACCCAGTACTTC. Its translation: CASSSRQAGVETQYF.

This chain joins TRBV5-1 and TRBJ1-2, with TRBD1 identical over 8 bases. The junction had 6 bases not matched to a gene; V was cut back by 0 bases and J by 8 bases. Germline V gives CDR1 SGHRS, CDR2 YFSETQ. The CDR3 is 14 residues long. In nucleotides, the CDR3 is TGCGCCAGCAGCTTGGATACAGGGGGTACCGGCTACACCTTC. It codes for CASSLDTGGTGYTF.

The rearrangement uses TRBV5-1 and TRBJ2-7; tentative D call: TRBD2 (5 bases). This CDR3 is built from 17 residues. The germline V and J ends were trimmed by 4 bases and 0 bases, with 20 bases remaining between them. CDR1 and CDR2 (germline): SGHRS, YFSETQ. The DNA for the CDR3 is TGCGCCAGCAGCCGACTATCTGATGTGCAGTTCTCCTACGAGCAGTACTTC. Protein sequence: CASSRLSDVQFSYEQYF.

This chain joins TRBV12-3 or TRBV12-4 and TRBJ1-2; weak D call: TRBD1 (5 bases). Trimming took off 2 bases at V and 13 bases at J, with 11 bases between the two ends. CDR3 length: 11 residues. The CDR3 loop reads CASSLRSRATF. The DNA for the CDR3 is TGTGCCAGCAGTTTACGATCCAGGGCCACCTTC.

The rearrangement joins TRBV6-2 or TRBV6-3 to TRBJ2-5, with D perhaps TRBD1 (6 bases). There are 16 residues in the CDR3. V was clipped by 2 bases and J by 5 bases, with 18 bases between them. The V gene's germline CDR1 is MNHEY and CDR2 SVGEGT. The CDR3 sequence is CASSYEQREGVETQYF. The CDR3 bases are TGTGCCAGCAGTTACGAGCAGCGAGAGGGGGTGGAGACCCAGTACTTC.

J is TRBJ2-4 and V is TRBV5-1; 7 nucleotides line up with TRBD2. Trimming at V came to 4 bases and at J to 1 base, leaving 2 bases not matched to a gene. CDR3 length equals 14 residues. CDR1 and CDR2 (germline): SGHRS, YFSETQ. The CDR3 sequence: CASSLGGAKNIQYF. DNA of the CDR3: TGCGCCAGCAGCCTGGGAGGGGCCAAAAACATTCAGTACTTC.

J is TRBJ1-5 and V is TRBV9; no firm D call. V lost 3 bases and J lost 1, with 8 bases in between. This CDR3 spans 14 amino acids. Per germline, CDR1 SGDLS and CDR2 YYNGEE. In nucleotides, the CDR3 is TGTGCCAGCAGCGCGGGAGGGAGCAATCAGCCCCAGCATTTT. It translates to CASSAGGSNQPQHF.

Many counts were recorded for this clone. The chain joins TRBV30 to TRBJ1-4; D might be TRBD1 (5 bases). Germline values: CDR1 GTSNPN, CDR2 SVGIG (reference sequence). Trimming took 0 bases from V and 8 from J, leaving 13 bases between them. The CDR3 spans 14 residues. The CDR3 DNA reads TGTGCCTGGAGTGTACAGGAAAGCAGGGAAAAACTGTTTTTT. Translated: CAWSVQESREKLFF. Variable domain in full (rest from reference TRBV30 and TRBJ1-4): SQTIHQWPATLVQPVGSPLSLECTVEGTSNPNLYWYRQAAGRGLQLLFYSVGIGQISSEVPQNLSASRPQDRQFILSSKKLLLSDSGFYLCAWSVQESREKLFFGSGTQLSVL.

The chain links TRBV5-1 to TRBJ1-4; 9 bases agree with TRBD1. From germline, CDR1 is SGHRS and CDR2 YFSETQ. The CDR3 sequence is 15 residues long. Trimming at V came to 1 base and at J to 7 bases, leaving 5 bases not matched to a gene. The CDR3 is CASSLIGTGSEKLFF. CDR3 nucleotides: TGCGCCAGCAGCTTGATAGGGACAGGGAGTGAAAAACTGTTTTTT.

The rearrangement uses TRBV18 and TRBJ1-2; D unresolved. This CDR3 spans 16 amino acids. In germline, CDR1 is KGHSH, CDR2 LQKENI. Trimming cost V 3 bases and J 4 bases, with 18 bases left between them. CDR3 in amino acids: CASSPPGPSLTYGYTF. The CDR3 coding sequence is TGTGCCAGCTCACCCCCCGGGCCTAGCCTGACCTATGGCTACACCTTC.

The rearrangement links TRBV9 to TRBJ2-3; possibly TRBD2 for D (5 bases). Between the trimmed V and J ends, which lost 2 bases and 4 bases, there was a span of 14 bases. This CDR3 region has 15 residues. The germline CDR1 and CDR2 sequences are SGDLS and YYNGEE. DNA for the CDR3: TGTGCCAGCAGCGTCTCCGGACTGGCGTCAGATACGCAGTATTTT. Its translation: CASSVSGLASDTQYF.

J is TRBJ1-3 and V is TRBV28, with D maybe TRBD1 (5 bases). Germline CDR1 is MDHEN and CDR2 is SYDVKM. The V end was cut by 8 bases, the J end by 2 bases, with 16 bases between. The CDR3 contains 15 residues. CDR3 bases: TGTGCCAGCGGGGAGGGGCAGGTAGCTGGAAACACCATATATTTT. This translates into CASGEGQVAGNTIYF.

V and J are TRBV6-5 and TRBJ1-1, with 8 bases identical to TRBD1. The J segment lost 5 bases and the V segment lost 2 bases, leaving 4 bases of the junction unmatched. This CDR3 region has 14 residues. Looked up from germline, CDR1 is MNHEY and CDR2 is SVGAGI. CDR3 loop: CASSYRTGRTEAFF. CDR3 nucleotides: TGTGCCAGCAGTTACCGGACAGGGCGGACTGAAGCTTTCTTT.

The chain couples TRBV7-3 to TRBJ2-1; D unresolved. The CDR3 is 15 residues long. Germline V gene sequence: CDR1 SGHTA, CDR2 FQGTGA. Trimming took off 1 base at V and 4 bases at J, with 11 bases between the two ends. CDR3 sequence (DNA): TGTGCCAGCAGCTTAAGGCCAGACTCTTACAATGAGCAGTTCTTC. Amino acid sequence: CASSLRPDSYNEQFF.